This T cell receptor beta chain is drawn from a study of T cells after yellow fever vaccination. Study-level findings and limits: There was a possibility that FACS-sorted repertoires contained abundant clonotypes contaminating from the bulk population.

This clonotype has a handful of counts. The antigen is unknown. TCRdb re-derived calls from the 5' RACE reads in MiXCR, one entry per CDR3 protein. Of about 320,000 distinct CDR3 sequences detected, around 10% appear once; the ten largest clones hold about 3%. The source of this sequence is a young man who received the YFV17D yellow fever vaccine. The specimen was CD4+ T cells sorted from PBMCs, collected 45 days after the yellow fever booster vaccination.

CDR3 sequence: CASSLGPDRFQPQHF. CDR3 nucleotides: TGTGCCAGCAGCTTAGGCCCGGACAGGTTTCAGCCCCAGCATTTT. The rearrangement joins TRBV7-2 to TRBJ1-5; 7 bases fit TRBD1. V was clipped by 1 base and J by 6 bases; unmatched bases: 6. This CDR3 has 15 amino acids. Germline V gives CDR1 SGHTA, CDR2 FQGNSA. Full variable domain (remainder filled in from reference TRBV7-2 and TRBJ1-5): GAGVSQSPSNKVTEKGKDVELRCDPISGHTALYWYRQSLGQGLEFLIYFQGNSAPDKSGLPSDRFSAERTGGSVSTLTIQRTQQEDSAVYLCASSLGPDRFQPQHFGDGTRLSIL.